This T cell receptor (beta chain) was identified in a study of beta chain features in type 1 diabetes. Study-level results: TCRB CDR3s were moderately but significantly shorter in Type 1 diabetes patients in all four CD4+ subsets.

With regard to this clone: Its cognate antigen is unknown.

The germline CDR1 and CDR2 sequences are SGHRS and YFSETQ. This CDR3 has 14 residues. Trimming cost V 4 bases and J 4 bases, with 12 bases left between them. What was sequenced were expressed TCRB transcripts, since all of the isolated RNA had been reverse transcribed. Average reads for naive, central memory and regulatory T cell samples were about 3.57 million. Sequencing was performed with immunoSEQ multiplex PCR; in TCRdb, only in-frame clones are kept and a portion is missing. The sample shows under 850,000 clones, 13% of them seen only once. This rearrangement joins TRBV5-1 to TRBJ1-3, with D maybe TRBD1 (6 bases). The clonotype originates from a young man with type 1 diabetes. Sequenced sample: naive CD4+ T cells from blood. This CDR3 reads CASSPTGAGNTIYF. CDR3 in DNA: TGCGCCAGCAGCCCTACGGGGGCGGGAAACACCATATATTTT.